This T cell receptor (beta chain) was observed in a study of blood T cell repertoires in COVID-19. Background on the study: From the United States, Italy and Spain came samples of acute and convalescent COVID-19. T cells, B-cell-depleted T cells, or PBMCs supplied cDNA or gDNA.

In the study's own analysis: Estimation of nucleated cell counts was performed using reference gene primer amplification. The method was immunoSEQ multiplex PCR; TCRdb's version includes in-frame clones alone and lacks a portion of them. V and J calls and clone size are those listed in that table; D and trimming were worked out from the DNA. The sample lists 53,000 or so clones; roughly 90% were seen once. The CDR3 is 12 amino acids. Trimming cost V 8 bases and J 8 bases, with 15 bases left between them. Germline V CDR1 and CDR2: MDHEN, SYDVKM. The receptor was derived from a man older than 75 with acute or convalescent COVID-19. This sequence joins TRBV28 and TRBJ1-2; D might be TRBD1 (5 bases). Input material: peripheral blood. The CDR3 coding sequence is TGTGCCAGCCGCCCCCCAGGGAGGGGCTACACCTTC. It encodes CASRPPGRGYTF.